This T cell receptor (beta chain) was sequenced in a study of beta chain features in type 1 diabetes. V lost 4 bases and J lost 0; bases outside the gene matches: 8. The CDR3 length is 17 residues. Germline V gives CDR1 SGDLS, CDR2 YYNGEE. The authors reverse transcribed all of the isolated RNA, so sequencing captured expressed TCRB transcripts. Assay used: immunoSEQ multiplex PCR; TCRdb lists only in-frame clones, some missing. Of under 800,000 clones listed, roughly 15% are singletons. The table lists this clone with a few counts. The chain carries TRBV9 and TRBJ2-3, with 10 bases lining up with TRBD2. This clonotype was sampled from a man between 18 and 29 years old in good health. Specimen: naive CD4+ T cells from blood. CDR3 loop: CASSFASGGYSTDTQYF. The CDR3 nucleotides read TGTGCCAGCAGCTTTGCTAGCGGGGGCTACAGCACAGATACGCAGTATTTT.